Sequencing of this T cell receptor beta chain was carried out in a study of blood T cell repertoires in COVID-19. Looking at the study overall: Nucleic acid was either cDNA or gDNA, and it came from T cells, B-cell-depleted T cells, or PBMCs.

Germline loops: CDR1 WSHSY, CDR2 SAAADI. V lost 11 bases and J lost 9; bases outside the gene matches: 10. CDR3 length: 14 residues. Per the original data handling: Reference gene primer amplification gave nucleated cell count estimates. The protocol was immunoSEQ multiplex PCR, while the TCRdb copy is restricted to in-frame clones and leaves out a portion. The DNA was the basis for D and trimming; V, J and clone size are from that table. Among 300,000 to 350,000 clones listed, approximately 87% were seen once. Seattle's enrolled individuals joined amid active infection and were then monitored longitudinally.

The clonotype comes from a woman between 25 and 40 years old with COVID-19, enrolled during active disease. V usage is TRBV10-2 and J usage is TRBJ2-1; 13 positions agree with TRBD2. Material for sequencing was peripheral blood. CDR3 sequence: CAAQLAGGGGEQFF. The CDR3 nucleotides read TGCGCCGCACAACTAGCGGGAGGGGGGGGTGAGCAGTTCTTC.